A selection of T cell receptor beta chains follows, all from one sample in a study of CD8 T cells in ankylosing spondylitis. TCRdb ran MiXCR on the 5' RACE reads and lists one entry per CDR3 protein. The sample has about 340,000 distinct CDR3 sequences; 20% are singletons. Input material: blood, either unsorted or a sorted T cell fraction (not recorded which). The receptors stem from a male donor with ankylosing spondylitis or in good health (not recorded which). The CDR3 runs from the conserved cysteine through the conserved F or W. A D gene is named only where the DNA matches it firmly. Size is omitted from some rows. Given values are once, few, many or a class for expanded clones.

V: TRBV6-5
D: TRBD1
size: .
J: TRBJ2-7
DNA: TGTGCCAGCAGGACTCGGACAGGGGGCTTCTACGAGCAGTACTTC
CDR3: CASRTRTGGFYEQYF

V: TRBV28
D: TRBD2
size: few
J: TRBJ2-3
DNA: TGTGCCAGCACCCTACTAGCGGGGGTCCCAGATACGCAGTATTTT
CDR3: CASTLLAGVPDTQYF

V: TRBV12-3/TRBV12-4
D: .
size: many
J: TRBJ2-7
DNA: TGTGCCAGCAGTTTCTCCTACGAGCAGTACTTC
CDR3: CASSFSYEQYF

V: TRBV15
D: .
size: .
J: TRBJ2-3
DNA: TGTGCCACCAGCAGAGCTGCATTCCCTAGCACAGATACGCAGTATTTT
CDR3: CATSRAAFPSTDTQYF

V: TRBV28
D: .
size: .
J: TRBJ2-7
DNA: TGTGCCAGCAGACGTCTGCTAAGCTCCTACGAGCAGTACTTC
CDR3: CASRRLLSSYEQYF

V: TRBV4-1
D: TRBD1
size: few
J: TRBJ2-1
DNA: TGCGCCAGCAGTCCGGACAGGGCCGACAATGAGCAGTTCTTC
CDR3: CASSPDRADNEQFF

V: TRBV9
D: TRBD2
size: few
J: TRBJ2-3
DNA: TGTGCCAGCAGCGTACTAGCGGGGGCTAGCACAGATACGCAGTATTTT
CDR3: CASSVLAGASTDTQYF

V: TRBV3-1
D: .
size: .
J: TRBJ1-1
DNA: TGTGCCAGCAGCCAAATAAGGTGGGCGGATGGATCGAACACTGAAGCTTTCTTT
CDR3: CASSQIRWADGSNTEAFF

V: TRBV28
D: .
size: .
J: TRBJ1-1
DNA: TGTGCCAGCAGTTTTATGGATTTGAACACTGAAGCTTTCTTT
CDR3: CASSFMDLNTEAFF

V: TRBV29-1
D: .
size: .
J: TRBJ2-2
DNA: TGCAGCGCCCACCTGAGGGGGGCCCACACCGGGGAGCTGTTTTTT
CDR3: CSAHLRGAHTGELFF

V: TRBV11-2
D: TRBD2
size: .
J: TRBJ2-1
DNA: TGTGCCAGCAGCTTAGTACCCTGGGCGGGGGGCGGATACAATGAGCAGTTCTTC
CDR3: CASSLVPWAGGGYNEQFF

V: TRBV24-1
D: .
size: .
J: TRBJ2-3
DNA: TGTGCCACCAGTGATTTGCATGGTACAGATACGCAGTATTTT
CDR3: CATSDLHGTDTQYF

V: TRBV14
D: .
size: few
J: TRBJ2-1
DNA: TGTGCCAGCAGAGGGGGGCCGTTTTACAATGAGCAGTTCTTC
CDR3: CASRGGPFYNEQFF

V: TRBV3-1
D: .
size: .
J: TRBJ2-2
DNA: TGTGCCAGCAGCCAAGATCTCGACACTCAACCGAACACCGGGGAGCTGTTTTTT
CDR3: CASSQDLDTQPNTGELFF

V: TRBV12-3/TRBV12-4
D: TRBD2
size: few
J: TRBJ2-1
DNA: TGTGCCAGCAGTTTAGCCCTAGCGGGGGGGGGCAATGAGCAGTTCTTC
CDR3: CASSLALAGGGNEQFF

V: TRBV7-8
D: .
size: few
J: TRBJ2-3
DNA: TGTGCCAGCAGCACCGCTAGCGCAGATACGCAGTATTTT
CDR3: CASSTASADTQYF

V: TRBV15
D: .
size: .
J: TRBJ1-6
DNA: TGTGCCACCAGCAGAGACGGGGCTTCACCCCTCCACTTT
CDR3: CATSRDGASPLHF

V: TRBV27
D: TRBD1
size: many
J: TRBJ2-5
DNA: TGTGCCAGCAGACAGACAGGGGAAGAGACCCAGTACTTC
CDR3: CASRQTGEETQYF

V: TRBV4-1
D: .
size: few
J: TRBJ2-1
DNA: TGCGCCAGCAGCCGAGTAAGAGACTACAATGAGCAGTTCTTC
CDR3: CASSRVRDYNEQFF

V: TRBV2
D: .
size: .
J: TRBJ2-7
DNA: TGTGCCAGCAGCCCGTCCGGGACTCCCTCCTACGAGCAGTACTTC
CDR3: CASSPSGTPSYEQYF

V: TRBV29-1
D: .
size: few
J: TRBJ2-5
DNA: TGCAGCGTTGACCGGCAGGGGTACCGCGGAGAGACCCAGTACTTC
CDR3: CSVDRQGYRGETQYF

V: TRBV3-1
D: .
size: .
J: TRBJ2-7
DNA: TGTGCCAGCAGCCAGCCCTCCCTGGGCCCCAACCACTACGAGCAGTACTTC
CDR3: CASSQPSLGPNHYEQYF

V: TRBV11-2
D: .
size: .
J: TRBJ2-7
DNA: TGTGCCAGCAGCTTATTCTTAGGCGACGAGCAGTACTTC
CDR3: CASSLFLGDEQYF

V: TRBV25-1
D: .
size: few
J: TRBJ2-5
DNA: TGTGCCAGCAGTGAATATTATTTAGGAGAGACCCAGTACTTC
CDR3: CASSEYYLGETQYF

V: TRBV6-1
D: .
size: few
J: TRBJ2-1
DNA: TGTGCCAGCAGTCCCGCGGAGGTCTTATACAATGAGCAGTTCTTC
CDR3: CASSPAEVLYNEQFF

V: TRBV4-2
D: TRBD1
size: .
J: TRBJ1-1
DNA: TGTGCCAGCAGCCCGAGAAAGACAGGGGGTTACACTGAAGCTTTCTTT
CDR3: CASSPRKTGGYTEAFF

V: TRBV12-3/TRBV12-4
D: .
size: .
J: TRBJ1-2
DNA: TGTGCCAGCAGTTTAGAGGGCAGTTCCTATGGCTACACCTTC
CDR3: CASSLEGSSYGYTF

V: TRBV19
D: .
size: few
J: TRBJ2-2
DNA: TGTGCCAGTAGTATCGGGTCAAACACCGGGGAGCTGTTTTTT
CDR3: CASSIGSNTGELFF

V: TRBV6-6
D: .
size: .
J: TRBJ2-7
DNA: TGTGCCAGCCCTTCGACACCCTACGAGCAGTACTTC
CDR3: CASPSTPYEQYF

V: TRBV12-3/TRBV12-4
D: .
size: .
J: TRBJ2-7
DNA: TGTGCCAGCAGTCCCACGCCGGGCGGCGCGGTTGGGAGGGAGCAGTACTTC
CDR3: CASSPTPGGAVGREQYF

V: TRBV6-5
D: .
size: few
J: TRBJ2-5
DNA: TGTGCCAGCAGTTACTACAGCTCCCAAGAGACCCAGTACTTC
CDR3: CASSYYSSQETQYF

V: TRBV20-1
D: .
size: .
J: TRBJ2-5
DNA: TGCAGTGCTGGAGGGAGAAGGGAGACCCAGTACTTC
CDR3: CSAGGRRETQYF

V: TRBV7-9
D: .
size: few
J: TRBJ2-5
DNA: TGTGCCAGCAGCTTTTTTTGGGCGGGGGACAACCAAGAGACCCAGTACTTC
CDR3: CASSFFWAGDNQETQYF

V: TRBV10-1
D: TRBD2
size: .
J: TRBJ2-5
DNA: TGCGCCAGCAGTGAGTTTCGCGGGGGGTCTGAGACCCAGTACTTC
CDR3: CASSEFRGGSETQYF

V: TRBV7-2
D: .
size: few
J: TRBJ2-1
DNA: TGTGCCAGCAGCTTCCCATACAATGAGCAGTTCTTC
CDR3: CASSFPYNEQFF

V: TRBV15
D: .
size: .
J: TRBJ2-7
DNA: TGTGCCACCAGCCCTATACCCCGGGACAACGAGCAGTACTTC
CDR3: CATSPIPRDNEQYF

V: TRBV2
D: .
size: .
J: TRBJ2-3
DNA: TGTGCCAGCAGTGAGGTAGTCAGGACCACAGATACGCAGTATTTT
CDR3: CASSEVVRTTDTQYF

V: TRBV29-1
D: TRBD1
size: .
J: TRBJ2-1
DNA: TGCAGCGTTGCCCCGGGACAGGGAAACAATGAGCAGTTCTTC
CDR3: CSVAPGQGNNEQFF

V: TRBV7-9
D: .
size: .
J: TRBJ1-4
DNA: TGTGCCAGCAGCTTAGTTGAAAAACTGTTTTTT
CDR3: CASSLVEKLFF

V: TRBV11-2
D: .
size: .
J: TRBJ2-2
DNA: TGTGCCAGCAGCTTTTTATTCCCAGAGGGGGACTCGGCAGGGTGGGAGCTGTTTTTT
CDR3: CASSFLFPEGDSAGWELFF

V: TRBV11-2
D: .
size: .
J: TRBJ1-2
DNA: TGTGCCAGCAGCTTATCGGCGACAGTCTATGGCTACACCTTC
CDR3: CASSLSATVYGYTF

V: TRBV20-1
D: TRBD2
size: few
J: TRBJ2-5
DNA: TGCAGTGCTAGACTAGCGGGGCCGGGGGTGACCCAGTACTTC
CDR3: CSARLAGPGVTQYF

V: TRBV12-5
D: .
size: .
J: TRBJ2-5
DNA: TGTGCTAGTGGTTTGGGTCTAGCAGGGGAGACCCAGTACTTC
CDR3: CASGLGLAGETQYF

V: TRBV29-1
D: .
size: .
J: TRBJ2-5
DNA: TGCAGCGTTGGGCAGGGGCGCATTGAGACCCAGTACTTC
CDR3: CSVGQGRIETQYF

V: TRBV7-9
D: .
size: few
J: TRBJ2-7
DNA: TGTGCCAGCAGCGCCTGGGCAGCCTACGAGCAGTACTTC
CDR3: CASSAWAAYEQYF

V: TRBV29-1
D: TRBD1
size: .
J: TRBJ2-7
DNA: TGCAGCGGTCGGGACAGCACGACCTACGAGCAGTACTTC
CDR3: CSGRDSTTYEQYF

V: TRBV6-5
D: .
size: few
J: TRBJ2-7
DNA: TGTGCCAGCAGTTACTACGGGACAAGATACGAGCAGTACTTC
CDR3: CASSYYGTRYEQYF